Listed here are 17 T cell receptor beta chains from one sample, sequenced in a study of blood T cell repertoires in COVID-19. Only in-frame clones appear in the TCRdb table, and some are missing; sequencing was by immunoSEQ multiplex PCR. The table records 300,000 or so clones, 80% to 90% of them present only once. The material sequenced was PBMCs or T cells enriched from blood (not recorded which). These receptors were collected from a woman aged 40 to 55 with acute COVID-19.

The rearrangement uses TRBV7-3 and TRBJ2-5, with 7 bases identical to TRBD2. CDR1 SGHTA and CDR2 FQGTGA come from the germline V gene. CDR3 size: 14 residues. The V gene end was trimmed by 3 bases and the J gene end by 5 bases; junction bases not matched to a gene: 6. The CDR3 nucleotides read TGTGCCAGCAGCTTGGCGGGAGTGCGTGAGACCCAGTACTTC. This codes for CASSLAGVRETQYF.

This clone was seen a handful of times. V gene TRBV12-5 combines with J gene TRBJ2-2; TRBD1 matches 9 bases. This CDR3 contains 16 residues. The trim removed 2 bases at V and 7 bases at J, leaving 8 bases unmatched. The V gene's germline CDR1 is LGHNT and CDR2 FRNRAP. CDR3 coding DNA: TGTGCTAGTGGTTTGTTTACAGGGGGCGTAGGCGGGGAGCTGTTTTTT. Translated, it gives CASGLFTGGVGGELFF.

The V and J genes are TRBV5-5 and TRBJ1-5, with D hard to call. The V and J ends lost 4 bases and 11 bases respectively, with 22 bases between them. Germline lookup yields CDR1 SGHKS and CDR2 YYEKEE (reference sequence). There are 15 residues in the CDR3. The CDR3 sequence is CASSPQGVAGEAQHF. CDR3 in DNA: TGTGCCAGCAGCCCCCAAGGTGTTGCGGGTGAAGCCCAGCATTTT.

J is TRBJ2-1 and V is TRBV27; 13 positions match TRBD2. Germline trimming cut 3 bases from V and 9 bases from J; bases unmatched to any gene: 5. Germline CDR1 reads MNHEY; CDR2 reads SMNVEV (reference sequence). The CDR3 covers 15 residues. Here the CDR3 reads CASSLSLAGGGEQFF. The CDR3 bases are TGTGCCAGCAGTTTGTCACTAGCGGGAGGGGGTGAGCAGTTCTTC.

This clone showed up just once. The V call is TRBV3-1 (or the pseudogene TRBV3-2), the J call TRBJ1-2, with D possibly being TRBD1 (6 bases). The CDR3 is made up of 17 amino acids. Germline V gene data show CDR1 as LGHDT and CDR2 as YNNKEL (reference sequence). Trimming left V 1 base short and J 1 base short, with 16 bases between. The DNA for the CDR3 is TGTGCCAGCAGCCAAGGGGCCTTGGGACATCGTAACTATGGCTACACCTTC. Amino acids: CASSQGALGHRNYGYTF.

V usage is TRBV19 and J usage is TRBJ1-5; D might be TRBD1 (6 bases). Trimming removed 3 bases from V and 0 bases from J, with 12 bases in between. CDR1 is LNHDA, CDR2 SQIVND, per germline (reference sequence). The CDR3 has 16 amino acids. The CDR3 nucleotides read TGTGCCAGTAGTATTTTCTGGACAGCTAGCAATCAGCCCCAGCATTTT. Its translation: CASSIFWTASNQPQHF.

The chain uses TRBV4-1 and TRBJ2-7; 8 positions match TRBD2. The CDR3 covers 19 residues. V dropped 2 bases and J dropped 1; count of bases not matched to a gene: 16. Germline V gene data show CDR1 as MGHRA and CDR2 as YSYEKL. The CDR3 loop is CASSQIGGVATHGSYEQYF. The CDR3, as DNA: TGCGCCAGCAGCCAAATCGGGGGGGTGGCCACACACGGGTCCTACGAGCAGTACTTC.

The chain carries TRBV24-1 and TRBJ2-1; D not certain. V was shortened by 8 bases and J by 7 bases, with 5 bases between the two germline ends. This CDR3 is built from 10 residues. Germline CDR1 reads KGHDR; CDR2 reads SFDVKD. The CDR3 spells CATTTNEQFF. The CDR3 nucleotides are TGTGCCACCACAACTAATGAGCAGTTCTTC.

The V gene is TRBV6-2 or TRBV6-3, the J gene TRBJ1-2, with 8 bases fitting TRBD1. Looked up from germline, CDR1 is MNHEY and CDR2 is SVGEGT. The CDR3 runs to 17 residues. V lost 6 bases, J lost 2 bases, and 14 bases stayed unmatched. CDR3 sequence reads: CASSLTGTGSRNYGYTF. The CDR3, as DNA: TGTGCCAGCAGCTTAACCGGGACAGGATCAAGAAACTATGGCTACACCTTC.

V gene TRBV18 combines with J gene TRBJ2-7; 7 bases are shared with TRBD1. The V and J ends lost 6 bases and 0 bases, in that order; junction bases with no gene match: 8. Per the germline V gene, CDR1 is KGHSH and CDR2 is LQKENI. The CDR3 covers 15 residues. In nucleotides, the CDR3 is TGTGCCAGCTCGCAAACAGGGGACCCCTCCTACGAGCAGTACTTC. This translates into CASSQTGDPSYEQYF.

The V gene is TRBV7-9, the J gene TRBJ1-6, with D uncertain. Germline CDR1 and CDR2: SEHNR and FQNEAQ (reference sequence). V lost 3 bases to trimming and J lost 2 bases, with 17 bases between them. The CDR3 length is 18 residues. The CDR3 bases are TGTGCCAGCAGCTTTCGGACGGGATTGGGCACCTATAATTCACCCCTCCACTTT. The encoded protein is CASSFRTGLGTYNSPLHF.

V gene TRBV10-3 combines with J gene TRBJ1-2; 8 bases match TRBD1. Germline CDR1 reads ENHRY; CDR2 reads SYGVKD. The CDR3 is 14 residues long. The V segment lost 7 bases and the J segment 7 bases; nucleotides outside the gene matches: 11. CDR3 in amino acids: CAITGTDRGPGYTF. DNA of the CDR3: TGTGCCATCACTGGCACCGACAGGGGTCCTGGCTACACCTTC.

The V gene is TRBV6-5, the J gene TRBJ1-1; TRBD1 is a possible D gene (5 bases). CDR3 size: 13 residues. Trimming removed 2 bases from V and 5 bases from J, with 9 bases in between. CDR1 is MNHEY, CDR2 SVGAGI, per germline. CDR3 nucleotide sequence: TGTGCCAGCAGTTACGGGGCCGGGACTGAAGCTTTCTTT. Its protein product is CASSYGAGTEAFF.

The chain uses TRBV7-8 and TRBJ2-7, with TRBD1 identical over 7 bases. The V gene end was trimmed by 3 bases and the J gene end by 0 bases; junction bases not matched to a gene: 2. CDR1 SGHVS and CDR2 FQNEAQ come from the germline V gene. This CDR3 comprises 14 residues. The CDR3 spells CASSLGTASYEQYF. CDR3 nucleotide sequence: TGTGCCAGCAGCTTGGGGACAGCCTCCTACGAGCAGTACTTC.

The rearrangement uses TRBV28 and TRBJ1-5; TRBD1 agrees at 8 bases. Trimming removed 6 bases from V and 1 base from J; junction bases left unmatched: 5. The CDR3 covers 15 residues. The germline V gene has CDR1 MDHEN and CDR2 SYDVKM. CDR3 in DNA: TGTGCCAGCAGGCAGGGGGCAGGGAGCAATCAGCCCCAGCATTTT. It encodes CASRQGAGSNQPQHF. Complete variable domain (other parts from reference TRBV28 and TRBJ1-5): DVKVTQSSRYLVKRTGEKVFLECVQDMDHENMFWYRQDPGLGLRLIYFSYDVKMKEKGDIPEGYSVSREKKERFSLILESASTNQTSMYLCASRQGAGSNQPQHFGDGTRLSIL.

The chain employs TRBV7-2 and TRBJ2-7; TRBD2 is a possible D gene (6 bases). Germline assignment: CDR1 SGHTA and CDR2 FQGNSA. This CDR3 is 14 amino acids long. V lost 2 bases to trimming and J lost 6 bases, with 14 bases between them. The CDR3 DNA reads as TGTGCCAGCAGCTTACGGCGGTCCGGGGGCGAGCAGTACTTC. As protein: CASSLRRSGGEQYF.

The chain has TRBV28 and TRBJ2-5; D remains ambiguous. Per the germline V gene, CDR1 is MDHEN and CDR2 is SYDVKM. CDR3 length equals 13 residues. Trimming pared 3 bases from V and 4 bases from J, leaving 9 bases between. The CDR3 spells CASSLAGSETQYF. CDR3 DNA sequence: TGTGCCAGCAGTTTGGCCGGGTCAGAGACCCAGTACTTC.